The source of this T cell receptor (beta chain) is a study of Ad26.COV2.S vaccination and SARS-CoV-2 variants. Background on the study: Intramuscular Ad26.COV2.S at 5x10^10 or 1x10^11 viral particles.

Unmatched junction bases numbered 20, after V lost 6 bases and J lost 2 bases. Germline V CDR1 and CDR2: MDHEN, SYDVKM. The CDR3 runs to 19 residues. TCRdb's copy holds only in-frame clones and misses some; the assay was immunoSEQ multiplex PCR. The sample holds roughly 300,000 clones, 88% seen once. The treatment denotes: some 20 received Ad26.COV2.S at low or high dose, single or two shots; several received placebo; per-sample allocation not given. Material that was analyzed had been drawn on day 63 after the first vaccine or placebo injection. The sequencing used peripheral blood, collected in a trial of Ad26.COV2.S vaccine versus placebo. The chain recombines TRBV28 with TRBJ2-7; 9 bases line up with TRBD2. This receptor was identified in a person aged 18 to 65 who received the Ad26.COV2.S COVID-19 vaccine or a placebo. As DNA, the CDR3 is TGTGCCAGCAGCACAAAAGGCGGGAGGGCCAATATACGCCCCTACGAGCAGTACTTC. Amino acid sequence: CASSTKGGRANIRPYEQYF. The full variable domain, completed using reference TRBV28 and TRBJ2-7, is DVKVTQSSRYLVKRTGEKVFLECVQDMDHENMFWYRQDPGLGLRLIYFSYDVKMKEKGDIPEGYSVSREKKERFSLILESASTNQTSMYLCASSTKGGRANIRPYEQYFGPGTRLTVT.